This note documents a single T cell receptor (beta chain) sequence. This clonotype showed up many times. Its antigen remains undetermined. Base qualities are not recorded, but no much larger clone differs from it by a single base. V is reduced by 0 bases and J by 3 bases, leaving a spacing of 5 bases between them. CDR1 and CDR2 (MNHEY, SVGAGI) derive from the germline V gene. The CDR3 covers 13 residues, taking in both the cysteine and the phenylalanine. Kept here is only the CDR3 DNA, which spans 39 bases and is read in frame from base 1. The data derive from a study of neurological immune-mediated disorders (dated by TCRdb to between 2018 and 2020). For the study in its entirety: Using UMI-based sequencing, the study compared peripheral blood TCR-beta repertoires from patients with HTLV-I-associated myelopathy (HAM/TSP), patients with multiple sclerosis, and healthy controls. The approximately 99 TCR-beta libraries included longitudinal samples, technical triplicates and paired sorted CD4+ and CD8+ T-cell subsets alongside PBMC samples. The cohort was made up of about 66 subjects, consisting of roughly 15 HAM/TSP patients, 34 multiple sclerosis patients and 20 or so healthy controls.

cDNA synthesis used template-switch 5'RACE with a primer carrying a 10-nucleotide random unique molecular identifier tagging each TCR transcript. Over 170 million TCR-beta sequences, covering 15-18 subjects, were produced in each sequencing run. The RNeasy kit was used to extract total RNA. Using the KAPA Real-time Library Amplification kit, TCR-beta VDJ regions were amplified with primers for the TCR constant region and the 5'RACE anchor. A first PCR added sample indexes and Illumina adaptors, after which a second PCR increased the library yield. After purification with Ampure beads, the TCR product of roughly 650 bp was size-selected on a 2% E-gel SizeSelection system. Before pooling, libraries had their quality checked on a Bioanalyzer, their concentration measured with Qubit, and their quantity determined with the Kapa Library Quantification kit. Paired-end 2 x 150 bp sequencing of the libraries was performed on an Illumina HiSeq 2500. To increase sequence diversity, roughly 24-32% phiX was spiked into each library pool. The original methods were these. Quality-filtered reads were processed with the UMI-based MiGEC pipeline, and over 80% of raw TCR sequences were removed by the MiGEC pipeline during error correction. VDJ genes were aligned to IMGT germline references, and clonotypes were defined by unique CDR3 amino acid sequence plus V-J genes. Clonal expansion, Shannon diversity and CDR3 relatedness were evaluated with VDJtools (CalcPairwiseDistances, ClusterSamples), while phylogenetic trees were built in CLCbio workbench. Clones with at least 8 unique UMIs were defined as expanded, with this threshold being based on coefficient-of-variation modelling across technical triplicates. TCRdb reprocessed the public reads (quality trimming at Q25 with fastp, clone calling with MiXCR) and kept in-frame beta chains. Each record represents a unique CDR3 protein, reported with the most common genes and DNA among its rows. It is TCRdb's table, rather than the study itself, that gives the V and J calls and clone size. The sample profile shows approximately 24,000 distinct CDR3 sequences; around an eighth of them were found once. The ten largest clonotypes hold roughly 17% of the sample.

Study-level results and caveats: TCR clonal expansion was highest in HAM/TSP patients and lowest in MS patients, with MS patients falling below even healthy controls. No identical CDR3 amino acid sequences were found to be shared among expanded clones across subjects, suggesting that TCR-beta repertoires were private in all groups.

Libraries from unsorted PBMCs were made from 2 million PBMCs kept in RNAlater at -80 degrees C until RNA extraction. Peripheral blood underwent Ficoll-Hypaque density gradient centrifugation to isolate PBMCs, which were then cryopreserved in liquid nitrogen. This clonotype was obtained from a woman between 35 and 50 years old with HTLV-1-associated myelopathy (HAM/TSP). Material for sequencing was PBMCs. The chain uses TRBV6-5 and TRBJ1-1, with no D gene named confidently. The DNA sequence follows: TGTGCCAGCAGTTACTCGAGGGACACTGAAGCTTTCTTT. Translated, it reads CASSYSRDTEAFF.